A single sample gave rise to the 29 T cell receptor beta chains below, sequenced in a study of a mutant IDH1 vaccine in newly diagnosed glioma. Time point of the sample: week 35, safety follow-up. Each vaccine dose was 300 ug of mutant IDH1 20-mer peptide, with topical imiquimod. Their recognized antigens are unknown. Repertoires were generated with immunoSEQ multiplex PCR, while TCRdb's copy carries only in-frame clones and drops some. Here the sample spans about 42,000 clones, 65% to 90% being singletons. The starting material was PBMCs, obtained from a glioma patient whose treatment included an IDH1 peptide vaccine. The receptor set was obtained from a woman in her forties or fifties with glioma.

This chain connects TRBV6-1 to TRBJ1-6, with no clear D. The germline V gene has CDR1 MNHNS and CDR2 SASEGT. This CDR3 contains 9 residues. V was clipped by 6 bases and J by 11 bases, with 2 bases between them. CDR3 in amino acids: CASSPPLHF. As DNA, the CDR3 is TGTGCCAGCAGCCCACCCCTCCACTTT.

This clone appeared a single time. The rearrangement links TRBV7-6 to TRBJ2-1; possibly TRBD1 for D (6 bases). Germline CDR1 is SGHVS and CDR2 is FNYEAQ. V lost 4 bases, J lost 1 base, and 8 bases lay in between. The CDR3 is 14 residues long. The CDR3 is CASSSRGSYNEQFF. The CDR3 DNA reads TGTGCCAGCAGCTCCAGGGGATCCTACAATGAGCAGTTCTTC. The full variable domain, with the rest looked up from reference TRBV7-6 and TRBJ2-1, is GAGVSQSPRYKVTKRGQDVALRCDPISGHVSLYWYRQALGQGPEFLTYFNYEAQQDKSGLPNDRFSAERPEGSISTLTIQRTEQRDSAMYRCASSSRGSYNEQFFGPGTRLTVL.

Regarding this clone: At one end, the junction sequence differs from germline, possibly due to a read error. The CDR3 loop is CASSAGGGGNDGYTF. DNA of the CDR3: TGTGCCAGCAGCGCCGGCGGGGGCGGTAACGATGGCTACACCTTC. V is TRBV7-9 and J is TRBJ1-2; a possible D gene is TRBD1 (6 bases). This CDR3 is 15 amino acids long. Per the germline V gene, CDR1 is SEHNR and CDR2 is FQNEAQ (reference sequence).

CDR3 sequence: CATPSGGRGEQFF. CDR3 bases: TGTGCTACCCCCTCGGGGGGGCGGGGTGAGCAGTTCTTC. The chain recombines TRBV6-9 with TRBJ2-1, with 8 bases lining up with TRBD2. Per germline, CDR1 MNHGY and CDR2 SVAAGI. The CDR3 totals 13 residues.

The sample holds a few counts of this clone. The J gene is TRBJ1-1, the V gene TRBV19, with D uncertain. CDR3 length equals 13 residues. The germline V gene has CDR1 LNHDA and CDR2 SQIVND (reference sequence). Deletions cut 5 bases from V and 4 bases from J, with 11 bases between. The CDR3 coding sequence is TGTGCCAGTAGTCCCAGCCTGAGCACTGAAGCTTTCTTT. Encoded protein: CASSPSLSTEAFF. Supplemented by reference TRBV19 and TRBJ1-1, the full variable domain reads DGGITQSPKYLFRKEGQNVTLSCEQNLNHDAMYWYRQDPGQGLRLIYYSQIVNDFQKGDIAEGYSVSREKKESFPLTVTSAQKNPTAFYLCASSPSLSTEAFFGQGTRLTVV.

In its sample, this clone was seen a few times. The chain has TRBV4-2 and TRBJ1-6, with D tentatively TRBD1 (5 bases). Trimming took 1 base from V and 10 from J, leaving 8 bases between them. The CDR3 consists of 13 residues. CDR1 and CDR2 (germline): LGHNA, YNFKEQ. This CDR3 is CASSQGDGSPLHF. CDR3 in DNA: TGTGCCAGCAGCCAAGGGGACGGGTCACCCCTCCACTTT.

The chain joins TRBV9 to TRBJ2-6; 8 nucleotides align to TRBD1. J was trimmed by 3 bases and V by 3 bases; bases with no gene match: 2. Germline V lookup: CDR1 SGDLS, CDR2 YYNGEE. The CDR3 is made up of 15 amino acids. CDR3 region: CASSAGGGGANVLTF. The CDR3, as DNA: TGTGCCAGCAGCGCAGGGGGCGGTGGGGCCAACGTCCTGACTTTC. Full variable domain (missing parts from reference TRBV9 and TRBJ2-6): DSGVTQTPKHLITATGQRVTLRCSPRSGDLSVYWYQQSLDQGLQFLIQYYNGEERAKGNILERFSAQQFPDLHSELNLSSLELGDSALYFCASSAGGGGANVLTFGAGSRLTVL.

This sequence joins TRBV5-1 and TRBJ2-7, with 7 bases identical to TRBD1. The V gene end was trimmed by 3 bases and the J gene end by 6 bases; junction bases not matched to a gene: 12. Germline V gene data show CDR1 as SGHRS and CDR2 as YFSETQ. The length of the CDR3 is 15 residues. The DNA of the CDR3 is TGCGCCAGCAGCTCGGGGTCGACAGGGACAGCCGAGCAGTACTTC. Protein: CASSSGSTGTAEQYF.

In its sample, this clone was seen a few times. CDR3 DNA sequence: TGTGCCAGCAGCGTTGGGAGGGGCGGACCAGATACGCAGTATTTT. Residues: CASSVGRGGPDTQYF. The chain couples TRBV9 to TRBJ2-3; TRBD2 aligns across 7 bases. CDR3 length: 15 amino acids. Unmatched junction bases numbered 7, after V lost 2 bases and J lost 4 bases. The germline V gene has CDR1 SGDLS and CDR2 YYNGEE.

The gene calls are TRBV4-1 and TRBJ1-3; D may be TRBD1 (6 bases). CDR1 is MGHRA and CDR2 is YSYEKL in the germline V gene. The length of the CDR3 is 17 residues. V dropped 5 bases and J dropped 3 bases, with 20 bases sitting between them. The CDR3 protein is CASSGSGAGAGGNTIYF. The CDR3 DNA follows: TGCGCCAGCAGCGGAAGTGGTGCAGGGGCTGGTGGAAACACCATATATTTT.

This clone was counted a few times. J is TRBJ1-2 and V is TRBV19; D unclear. Trimming stripped 3 bases from V and 7 bases from J, with 18 bases between. The CDR3 has 15 residues. Germline V gives CDR1 LNHDA, CDR2 SQIVND (reference sequence). The CDR3 spells CASSIQVGSLGGYTF. CDR3 sequence (DNA): TGTGCCAGTAGTATCCAGGTTGGGTCTCTCGGTGGCTACACCTTC.

V gene TRBV7-2 combines with J gene TRBJ2-3; D remains ambiguous. The CDR3 sequence is 16 residues long. With 3 bases removed from V and 2 bases from J, the gap between germline ends came to 15 bases. Germline values: CDR1 SGHTA, CDR2 FQGNSA. The CDR3 nucleotides are TGTGCCAGCAGCTTGGGCTTCGGCCTTTACACAGATACGCAGTATTTT. Residues: CASSLGFGLYTDTQYF. The complete variable domain, with remaining parts taken from reference TRBV7-2 and TRBJ2-3, reads GAGVSQSPSNKVTEKGKDVELRCDPISGHTALYWYRQSLGQGLEFLIYFQGNSAPDKSGLPSDRFSAERTGGSVSTLTIQRTQQEDSAVYLCASSLGFGLYTDTQYFGPGTRLTVL.

The rearrangement joins TRBV14 to TRBJ1-1, with D unresolved. Germline V gene data show CDR1 as SGHDN and CDR2 as FVKESK. The CDR3 runs to 15 residues. V was trimmed by 4 bases and J by 3 bases, leaving 15 bases between them. In DNA, the CDR3 is TGTGCCAGCAGCCGAGGACGGCGAGAGCACACTGAAGCTTTCTTT. The encoded protein is CASSRGRREHTEAFF.

The rearrangement uses TRBV7-9 and TRBJ1-3, with D perhaps matching TRBD1 (6 bases). Germline assignment: CDR1 SEHNR and CDR2 FQNEAQ (reference sequence). V lost 5 bases and J 8 bases, leaving 13 bases between the germline ends. This CDR3 comprises 13 residues. The DNA for the CDR3 is TGTGCCAGCAGCCCGGCAGGGGTATACACCATATATTTT. The encoded protein is CASSPAGVYTIYF.

The J gene is TRBJ1-4, the V gene TRBV9; TRBD1 might be the D (5 bases). Trimming left V 1 base short and J 5 bases short, with 15 bases between. Germline CDR1 is SGDLS and CDR2 is YYNGEE. CDR3 size: 16 residues. CDR3 amino acids: CASSVSPRQGNEKLFF. The CDR3 DNA is TGTGCCAGCAGCGTAAGTCCCCGCCAGGGCAATGAAAAACTGTTTTTT.

This clone has just one count. J is TRBJ1-3 and V is TRBV6-1; TRBD1 aligns across 8 bases. CDR1 and CDR2 from the germline V gene are MNHNS and SASEGT. The CDR3 is made up of 16 amino acids. The junction had 5 bases not matched to a gene; V was cut back by 4 bases and J by 0 bases. The DNA of the CDR3 is TGTGCCAGCAGTGCCGGGACAGGTACCTCTGGAAACACCATATATTTT. Translation: CASSAGTGTSGNTIYF.

Written as DNA, the CDR3 is TGTGCCAGCAGCATCCGGGACCGCACAGATACGCAGTATTTT. It codes for CASSIRDRTDTQYF. V gene TRBV13 combines with J gene TRBJ2-3; D may correspond to TRBD1 or TRBD2 (5 bases each). Trimming pared 5 bases from V and 1 base from J, leaving 10 bases between. CDR1 is PRHDT, CDR2 FYEKMQ, per germline (reference sequence). This CDR3 spans 14 amino acids.

The chain links TRBV6-5 to TRBJ1-1; no clear D. The CDR3 sequence is 14 residues long. Germline lookup yields CDR1 MNHEY and CDR2 SVGAGI. V was trimmed by 5 bases and J by 8 bases, leaving 18 bases between them. The CDR3 sequence: CASSRLSPGAEAFF. DNA of the CDR3: TGTGCCAGCAGTCGCTTAAGCCCCGGTGCGGAAGCTTTCTTT.

The chain has TRBV7-2 and TRBJ1-2, with D perhaps TRBD1 (6 bases). CDR3 length: 14 amino acids. Germline assignment: CDR1 SGHTA and CDR2 FQGNSA. V was pared by 5 bases and J by 4 bases, with 14 bases between. The CDR3: CASSPEGGSYGYTF. The DNA for the CDR3 is TGTGCCAGCAGCCCAGAGGGGGGTTCCTATGGCTACACCTTC.

V usage is TRBV5-1 and J usage is TRBJ1-2, with TRBD1 identical over 8 bases. The CDR3 runs to 15 residues. CDR1 is SGHRS, CDR2 YFSETQ, per germline. The junction had 8 bases not matched to a gene; V was cut back by 3 bases and J by 4 bases. The CDR3 sequence: CASSSWTGQGYGYTF. In nucleotides, the CDR3 is TGCGCCAGCAGCTCCTGGACAGGGCAGGGCTATGGCTACACCTTC.

This clone was seen once. V gene TRBV25-1 combines with J gene TRBJ1-2, with a weak D call TRBD1 (5 bases). V gave up 6 bases and J gave up 8 bases, with 16 bases separating them. Germline V gives CDR1 MGHDK, CDR2 SYGVNS. CDR3 length: 13 residues. In nucleotides, the CDR3 is TGTGCCAGCAGGGGACCCCCAACGGGAGGCTACACCTTC. It encodes CASRGPPTGGYTF.

The chain uses TRBV9 and TRBJ2-7, with D perhaps matching TRBD1 (6 bases). The CDR3 loop spans 15 amino acids. The germline CDR1 and CDR2 sequences are SGDLS and YYNGEE. The V end was cut by 4 bases, the J end by 1 base, with 15 bases between. DNA of the CDR3: TGTGCCAGCAGCCCTAAACAGGGCCCATCCTACGAGCAGTACTTC. Residues: CASSPKQGPSYEQYF.

This clone turned up a few times. The chain recombines TRBV19 with TRBJ1-1; D is unclear. There are 15 residues in the CDR3. Trimming stripped 2 bases from V and 2 bases from J, with 12 bases between. Germline V gene lookup returns CDR1 LNHDA and CDR2 SQIVND (reference sequence). The CDR3 loop reads CASSISTASNTEAFF. In nucleotides, the CDR3 is TGTGCCAGTAGTATATCGACGGCTAGTAACACTGAAGCTTTCTTT.

This clone was seen once. This chain links TRBV6-6 with TRBJ2-7, with 7 bases identical to TRBD1. Germline V gene sequence: CDR1 MNHNY, CDR2 SVGAGI (reference sequence). The CDR3 totals 13 residues. V shed 6 bases and J 3 bases; nucleotides not matched to a gene: 5. DNA of the CDR3: TGTGCCAGCAGGGGGCAGGGGGTCTACGAGCAGTACTTC. This gives the protein CASRGQGVYEQYF.

The chain links TRBV2 to TRBJ1-6; 7 nucleotides agree with TRBD1. This CDR3 contains 15 residues. Germline assignment: CDR1 SNHLY and CDR2 FYNNEI. V gave up 6 bases and J gave up 6 bases; unmatched junction bases: 8. In nucleotides, the CDR3 is TGTGCCAGCAGCGCCCGGACAGGTTCTAATTCACCCCTCCACTTT. Its translation: CASSARTGSNSPLHF.

Regarding this clone: The sample holds other DNA sequences that translate to the same CDR3. The V and J genes are TRBV5-4 and TRBJ1-1; D perhaps matches TRBD1 (6 bases). The V end lost 1 base, the J end lost 4 bases, and 8 bases lay between the germline ends. The CDR3 consists of 13 residues. Germline V gene data show CDR1 as SGHNT and CDR2 as YYREEE (reference sequence). Written as DNA, the CDR3 is TGTGCCAGCAGCTTGAAGGGGGGCACTGAAGCTTTCTTT. This encodes CASSLKGGTEAFF.

The V call is TRBV7-9, the J call TRBJ1-1, with D possibly being TRBD1 (6 bases). V was trimmed by 5 bases and J by 7 bases, leaving 17 bases between them. The CDR3 contains 14 residues. Looked up from germline, CDR1 is SEHNR and CDR2 is FQNEAQ (reference sequence). CDR3 bases: TGTGCCAGCAGCAGGGGGTTTTTAAAGGATGAAGCTTTCTTT. Translating gives CASSRGFLKDEAFF.

The chain combines TRBV7-9 with TRBJ2-3; unclear D gene. Trimming removed 8 bases at V and 3 bases at J, with 3 bases between. The CDR3 has 10 amino acids. CDR1 is SEHNR and CDR2 is FQNEAQ in the germline V gene (reference sequence). CDR3 DNA: TGTGCCAGCGGGACAGATACGCAGTATTTT. It encodes CASGTDTQYF.

The chain links TRBV6-1 to TRBJ2-5; 9 bases are shared with TRBD1. CDR3 size: 14 residues. CDR1 and CDR2 (germline): MNHNS, SASEGT. V trimming: 4 bases; J trimming: 5 bases; junction bases outside the gene matches: 5. CDR3 DNA sequence: TGTGCCAGCAGTGCAACAGGGGGCGCGGAGACCCAGTACTTC. Translated: CASSATGGAETQYF.